These T cell receptor beta chains were read from a single sample in a study of CD8 T cells in Susac syndrome. TCRdb analysed the immunoSEQ multiplex PCR reads with MiXCR anew, one entry per CDR3 protein. The sample holds 250,000 to 300,000 distinct CDR3 sequences, about 85% seen once. The source material was CD8+ T cells from PBMCs. These TCRs come from a human donor with multiple sclerosis. Both conserved end residues are part of each CDR3. The D gene is left open where the match is weak. Where a row states a size, it is once, few, many or the class of an expanded clone; other rows omit it.

v_gene	abundance	d_gene	j_gene	CDR3aa	CDR3nt
TRBV5-1	.	.	TRBJ2-5	CASKPQSETQYF	TGCGCCAGCAAACCCCAGTCGGAGACCCAGTACTTC
TRBV30	.	.	TRBJ1-2	CAWRSNYGYTF	TGTGCCTGGAGGTCTAACTATGGCTACACCTTC
TRBV5-5	.	.	TRBJ2-7	CASKGDGGYEQYF	TGTGCCAGCAAGGGGGACGGGGGTTACGAGCAGTACTTC
TRBV29-1	.	.	TRBJ2-3	CSVEGRHGTQYF	TGCAGCGTTGAAGGTCGCCACGGTACGCAGTATTTT
TRBV6-5	.	.	TRBJ2-3	CASSYSIRGGTDTQYF	TGTGCCAGCAGTTACTCGATCAGGGGAGGCACAGATACGCAGTATTTT
TRBV5-4	.	.	TRBJ2-3	CASSERSTDTQYF	TGTGCCAGCAGTGAACGGTCCACAGATACGCAGTATTTT
TRBV7-9	.	.	TRBJ2-3	CASSLFRTGTDTQYF	TGTGCCAGCAGCTTGTTCAGGACAGGCACAGATACGCAGTATTTT
TRBV6-1	.	TRBD1	TRBJ2-1	CASSENPGTGSHNEQFF	TGTGCCAGCAGTGAAAATCCAGGGACAGGGTCCCACAATGAGCAGTTCTTC
TRBV10-3	.	TRBD2	TRBJ2-3	CAIGDPGLAGTDTQYF	TGTGCCATCGGGGATCCGGGACTAGCGGGAACAGATACGCAGTATTTT
TRBV27	.	TRBD1	TRBJ2-5	CASSSTGIQETQYF	TGTGCCAGCAGTTCGACAGGGATCCAAGAGACCCAGTACTTC
TRBV7-2	.	.	TRBJ2-1	CASSPYQRNYNEQFF	TGTGCCAGCAGTCCCTACCAGCGGAATTACAATGAGCAGTTCTTC
TRBV29-1	.	TRBD2	TRBJ2-4	CSVGTSGVAKNIQYF	TGCAGCGTCGGCACTAGCGGGGTAGCCAAAAACATTCAGTACTTC
TRBV24-1	.	TRBD2	TRBJ2-2	CATSGRVAGLMANTGELFF	TGTGCCACCAGTGGTCGGGTAGCGGGCTTGATGGCGAACACCGGGGAGCTGTTTTTT
TRBV30	.	TRBD1	TRBJ1-4	CAWNRQGWVGTNEKLFF	TGTGCCTGGAACCGACAGGGTTGGGTGGGAACTAATGAAAAACTGTTTTTT
TRBV29-1	few	.	TRBJ2-1	CSVEGLALEQFF	TGCAGCGTTGAAGGATTAGCTCTAGAGCAGTTCTTC
TRBV6-1	.	TRBD1	TRBJ2-4	CASSHGTGGFDKNIQYF	TGTGCCAGCAGCCATGGGACAGGGGGCTTTGACAAAAACATTCAGTACTTC
TRBV20-1	.	.	TRBJ2-7	CSARDLVEIYEQYF	TGCAGTGCTAGAGATCTCGTAGAGATCTACGAGCAGTACTTC
TRBV20-1	.	TRBD1	TRBJ1-3	CSAIQDRGQGGNTIYF	TGCAGTGCTATCCAGGATAGGGGACAGGGCGGAAACACCATATATTTT
TRBV20-1	.	.	TRBJ2-5	CSASGYGQETQYF	TGCAGTGCATCCGGCTACGGGCAAGAGACCCAGTACTTC
TRBV6-5	.	.	TRBJ2-5	CASSFLTGVPETQYF	TGTGCCAGCAGTTTCCTGACGGGGGTCCCGGAGACCCAGTACTTC
TRBV4-1	.	.	TRBJ2-7	CASSLGLSQGEQYF	TGCGCCAGCAGCCTGGGACTCTCCCAAGGCGAGCAGTACTTC
TRBV28	.	.	TRBJ2-6	CASREGVRGANVLTF	TGTGCCAGCAGAGAGGGAGTACGTGGGGCCAACGTCCTGACTTTC
TRBV7-9	.	TRBD1	TRBJ2-7	CASSPPGQGASEQYF	TGTGCCAGCAGCCCTCCGGGACAGGGGGCGAGTGAGCAGTACTTC
TRBV12-3/TRBV12-4	.	.	TRBJ1-1	CASSLQRGVTEAFF	TGTGCCAGCAGCCTACAGAGAGGGGTCACTGAAGCTTTCTTT
TRBV9	.	.	TRBJ1-3	CASSVEGYPGPQFSGNTIYF	TGTGCCAGCAGCGTAGAGGGATATCCGGGCCCACAGTTCTCTGGAAACACCATATATTTT
TRBV14	.	.	TRBJ2-7	CASSQVTYEQYF	TGTGCCAGCAGCCAAGTCACCTACGAGCAGTACTTC
TRBV10-3	.	.	TRBJ2-1	CAISGGTDEQFF	TGTGCCATCAGTGGCGGCACCGATGAGCAGTTCTTC
TRBV4-1	.	.	TRBJ2-7	CASSQVAGNSYEQYF	TGCGCCAGCAGCCAAGTCGCAGGGAACTCCTACGAGCAGTACTTC
TRBV12-3/TRBV12-4	.	.	TRBJ2-7	CASSLWEPSSYEQYF	TGTGCCAGCAGTTTGTGGGAGCCTAGCTCCTACGAGCAGTACTTC
TRBV6-5	.	TRBD2	TRBJ2-3	CASSYSRTSGSLTDTQYF	TGTGCCAGCAGTTACTCGCGGACTAGCGGGAGTCTGACAGATACGCAGTATTTT
TRBV28	.	TRBD2	TRBJ2-5	CASSRKLAGGFQETQYF	TGTGCCAGCAGCCGGAAGCTAGCGGGAGGGTTTCAAGAGACCCAGTACTTC
TRBV2	.	TRBD2	TRBJ2-1	CASSEVTSGRAPEQFF	TGTGCCAGCAGTGAAGTCACTAGCGGGAGGGCCCCGGAGCAGTTCTTC
TRBV29-1	.	.	TRBJ1-2	CSVEDLAGGYTF	TGCAGCGTTGAAGATCTGGCTGGTGGCTACACCTTC
TRBV27	.	.	TRBJ2-4	CASSLGGGWNIQYF	TGTGCCAGCAGTTTAGGTGGGGGATGGAACATTCAGTACTTC
TRBV13	.	.	TRBJ2-1	CASSLSLVEPFF	TGTGCCAGCAGCTTAAGCCTAGTGGAACCGTTCTTC
TRBV27	.	.	TRBJ2-5	CASSYRGRGETQYF	TGTGCCAGCAGTTATAGGGGCAGGGGAGAGACCCAGTACTTC
TRBV11-2	once	.	TRBJ1-2	CASRYGQSYGYTF	TGTGCCAGCAGATACGGACAGAGCTATGGCTACACCTTC
TRBV19	.	TRBD2	TRBJ2-1	CASSIHPAGGSYNEQFF	TGTGCCAGTAGTATACACCCAGCGGGAGGTTCCTACAATGAGCAGTTCTTC
TRBV14	.	.	TRBJ2-1	CASSQTGVSYNEQFF	TGTGCCAGCAGCCAGACAGGAGTCTCCTACAATGAGCAGTTCTTC
TRBV27	.	.	TRBJ2-7	CASSLQGSHYEQYF	TGTGCCAGCAGTTTACAGGGTAGTCACTACGAGCAGTACTTC
TRBV27	.	.	TRBJ1-1	CASSSPGLMNTEAFF	TGTGCCAGCAGTTCCCCAGGGTTAATGAACACTGAAGCTTTCTTT
TRBV7-9	.	.	TRBJ2-2	CASSPIGTGELFF	TGTGCCAGCAGTCCCATTGGGACCGGGGAGCTGTTTTTT
TRBV28	.	.	TRBJ2-7	CASSFASYEQYF	TGTGCCAGCAGTTTCGCCTCCTACGAGCAGTACTTC
TRBV14	.	.	TRBJ2-1	CASSPWDGSSYNEQFF	TGTGCCAGCAGCCCCTGGGACGGGAGCTCCTACAATGAGCAGTTCTTC
TRBV25-1	.	.	TRBJ1-1	CASRYGNTEAFF	TGTGCCAGCAGGTACGGGAACACTGAAGCTTTCTTT
TRBV20-1	.	.	TRBJ2-7	CSARGKQVTSYEQYF	TGCAGTGCTAGAGGAAAGCAAGTTACGTCCTACGAGCAGTACTTC
TRBV10-3	once	.	TRBJ2-7	CAITGSIAYEQYF	TGTGCCATCACGGGTAGCATAGCCTACGAGCAGTACTTC
TRBV7-9	many	.	TRBJ2-7	CASSLGGTYEQYF	TGTGCCAGCAGCTTAGGGGGGACCTACGAGCAGTACTTC
TRBV6-5	.	TRBD1	TRBJ2-7	CASSYSQGTAAYEQYF	TGTGCCAGCAGTTACTCTCAGGGGACAGCTGCCTACGAGCAGTACTTC
TRBV4-2	.	.	TRBJ2-7	CASSPRDHSYEQYF	TGTGCCAGCAGCCCCCGGGACCACTCCTACGAGCAGTACTTC
TRBV2	.	.	TRBJ1-2	CASSGEFPGGHYGYTF	TGTGCCAGCAGTGGGGAATTTCCCGGCGGTCACTATGGCTACACCTTC
TRBV28	.	.	TRBJ2-1	CASSSTSYNEQFF	TGTGCCAGCAGTTCGACTAGTTACAATGAGCAGTTCTTC
TRBV5-8	.	.	TRBJ2-3	CASSFGTTDTQYF	TGTGCCAGCAGCTTTGGGACCACAGATACGCAGTATTTT